This T cell receptor beta chain was recovered during a study of post-analysis software for immune sequencing data. Study information: The study covered relapsing-remitting, secondary progressive and progressive-relapsing courses of multiple sclerosis.

Overall study results and limits: Among a handful of TRBV segments more frequent in patients than controls were TRBV5-6, TRBV5-1 and TRBV20-1. Patients with multiple sclerosis recorded significantly lower normalized Chao1 diversity than controls, the study found.

Unique molecular identifiers had been added to the TCR beta cDNA libraries. The T cell input of roughly 0.9 to 11 million gave a few hundred thousand cDNA molecules. TCRdb called the PCR reads again in MiXCR, with one record for every CDR3 protein. Among about 500,000 distinct CDR3 sequences listed, 45% were seen once. The CDR3 spans 14 residues. The V end lost 7 bases, the J end lost 5 bases, and 18 bases lay between the germline ends. Per the germline V gene, CDR1 is DFQATT and CDR2 is SNEGSKA (reference sequence). For this clonotype: The antigen is undetermined.

Sequencing used blood. The chain employs TRBV20-1 and TRBJ2-1; D could derive from TRBD1 or TRBD2 (5 bases each). The TCR originated in a girl between 10 and 17 years old with multiple sclerosis. CDR3 region: CSVPRLAGNNEQFF. The CDR3, as DNA: TGCAGTGTCCCGCGGCTAGCAGGGAACAATGAGCAGTTCTTC.